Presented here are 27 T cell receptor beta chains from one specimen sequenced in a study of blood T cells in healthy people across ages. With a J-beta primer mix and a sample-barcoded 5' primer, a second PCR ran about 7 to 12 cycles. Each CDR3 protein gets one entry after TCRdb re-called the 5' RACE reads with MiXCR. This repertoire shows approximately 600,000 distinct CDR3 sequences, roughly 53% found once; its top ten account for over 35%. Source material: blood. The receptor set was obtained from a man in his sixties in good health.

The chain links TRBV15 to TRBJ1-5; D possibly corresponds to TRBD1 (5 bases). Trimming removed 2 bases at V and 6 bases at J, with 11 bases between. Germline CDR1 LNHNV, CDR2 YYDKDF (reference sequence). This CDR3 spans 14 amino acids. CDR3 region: CATSRSGAGQPQHF. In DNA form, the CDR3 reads TGTGCCACCAGCAGAAGTGGGGCGGGTCAGCCCCAGCATTTT. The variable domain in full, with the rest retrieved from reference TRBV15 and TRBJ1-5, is DAMVIQNPRYQVTQFGKPVTLSCSQTLNHNVMYWYQQKSSQAPKLLFHYYDKDFNNEADTPDNFQSRRPNTSFCFLDIRSPGLGDTAMYLCATSRSGAGQPQHFGDGTRLSIL.

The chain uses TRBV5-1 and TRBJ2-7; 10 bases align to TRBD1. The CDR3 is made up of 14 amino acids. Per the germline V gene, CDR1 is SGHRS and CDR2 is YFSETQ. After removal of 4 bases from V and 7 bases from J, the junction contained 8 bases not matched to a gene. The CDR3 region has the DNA TGCGCCAGCAGCCGACAGGGGGCTGACAATGAGCAGTACTTC. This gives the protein CASSRQGADNEQYF.

As DNA, the CDR3 is TGCAGTGCCTTCGGACAGGGAGGCCCAGATACGCAGTATTTT. This translates into CSAFGQGGPDTQYF. The chain employs TRBV20-1 and TRBJ2-3; 8 nucleotides agree with TRBD1. CDR3 length equals 14 residues. The V gene's germline CDR1 is DFQATT and CDR2 SNEGSKA (reference sequence). V shed 6 bases, J shed 4 bases, and the junction held 9 bases outside the gene matches.

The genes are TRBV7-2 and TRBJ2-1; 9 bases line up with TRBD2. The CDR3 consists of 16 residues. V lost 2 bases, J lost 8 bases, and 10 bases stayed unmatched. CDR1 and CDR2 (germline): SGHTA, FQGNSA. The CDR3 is CASSLRAGGVMDEQFF. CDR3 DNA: TGTGCCAGCAGCTTACGAGCGGGGGGAGTAATGGATGAGCAGTTCTTC.

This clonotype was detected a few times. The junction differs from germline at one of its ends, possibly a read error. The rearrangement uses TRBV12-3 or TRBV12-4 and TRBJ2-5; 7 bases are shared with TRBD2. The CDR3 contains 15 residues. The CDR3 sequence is CASSLGRVEQETQYF. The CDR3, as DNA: TGTGCCAGCAGCTTAGGGAGGGTGGAGCAAGAGACCCAGTACTTC.

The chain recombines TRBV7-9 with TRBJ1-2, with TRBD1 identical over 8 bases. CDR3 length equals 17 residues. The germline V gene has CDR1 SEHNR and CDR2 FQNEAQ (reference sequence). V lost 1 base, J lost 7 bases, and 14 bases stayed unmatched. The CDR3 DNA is TGTGCCAGCAGCTTAGGATCGGCAGGGGGCGCAGAAGGTGGCTACACCTTC. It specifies CASSLGSAGGAEGGYTF.

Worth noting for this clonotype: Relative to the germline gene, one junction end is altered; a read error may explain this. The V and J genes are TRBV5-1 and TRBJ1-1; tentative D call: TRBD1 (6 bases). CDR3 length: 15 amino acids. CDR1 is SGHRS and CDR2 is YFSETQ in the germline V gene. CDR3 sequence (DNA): TGCACCAGCAGCTTGGATGCAGGGGTGAACACTGAAGCTTTCTTT. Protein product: CTSSLDAGVNTEAFF.

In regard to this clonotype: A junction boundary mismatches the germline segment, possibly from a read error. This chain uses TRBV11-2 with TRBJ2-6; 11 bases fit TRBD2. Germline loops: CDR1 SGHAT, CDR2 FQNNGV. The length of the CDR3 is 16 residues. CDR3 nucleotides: TGTGTCAGCAGCCTTAGCGGGGGGGCTGGGGCCAACGTCCTGACTTTC. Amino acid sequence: CVSSLSGGAGANVLTF.

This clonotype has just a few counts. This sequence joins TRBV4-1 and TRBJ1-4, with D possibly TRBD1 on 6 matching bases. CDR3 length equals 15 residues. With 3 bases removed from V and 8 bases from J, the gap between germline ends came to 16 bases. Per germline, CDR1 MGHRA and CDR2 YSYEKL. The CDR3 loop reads CASSQATGYREKLFF. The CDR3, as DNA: TGCGCCAGCAGCCAGGCGACAGGTTATCGAGAAAAACTGTTTTTT.

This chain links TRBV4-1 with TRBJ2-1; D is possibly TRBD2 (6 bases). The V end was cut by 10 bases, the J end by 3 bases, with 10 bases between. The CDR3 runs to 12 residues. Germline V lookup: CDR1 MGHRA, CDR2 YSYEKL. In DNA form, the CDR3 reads TGCGCCACCCGCGGGGACTACAATGAGCAGTTCTTC. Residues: CATRGDYNEQFF.

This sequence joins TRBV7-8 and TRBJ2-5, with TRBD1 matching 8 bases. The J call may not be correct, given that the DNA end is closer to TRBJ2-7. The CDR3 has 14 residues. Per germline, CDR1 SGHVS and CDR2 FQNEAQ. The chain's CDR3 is CASSSRGLFAEQYF. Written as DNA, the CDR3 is TGTGCCAGCAGCAGCAGGGGGCTCTTCGCCGAGCAGTACTTC.

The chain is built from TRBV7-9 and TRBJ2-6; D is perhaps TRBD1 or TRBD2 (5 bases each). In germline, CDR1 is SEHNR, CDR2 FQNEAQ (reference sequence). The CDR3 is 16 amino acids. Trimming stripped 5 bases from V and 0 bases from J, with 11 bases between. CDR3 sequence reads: CASSRDASSGANVLTF. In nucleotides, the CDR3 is TGTGCCAGCAGCAGGGACGCCAGCTCTGGGGCCAACGTCCTGACTTTC. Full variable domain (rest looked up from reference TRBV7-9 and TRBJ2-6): DTGVSQNPRHKITKRGQNVTFRCDPISEHNRLYWYRQTLGQGPEFLTYFQNEAQLEKSRLLSDRFSAERPKGSFSTLEIQRTEQGDSAMYLCASSRDASSGANVLTFGAGSRLTVL.

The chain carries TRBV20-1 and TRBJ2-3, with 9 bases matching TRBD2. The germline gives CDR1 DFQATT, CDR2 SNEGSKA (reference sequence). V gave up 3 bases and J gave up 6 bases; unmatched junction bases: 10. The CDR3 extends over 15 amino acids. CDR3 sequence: CSASRRGGAWDTQYF. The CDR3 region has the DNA TGCAGTGCTAGTAGGCGCGGGGGGGCGTGGGATACGCAGTATTTT.

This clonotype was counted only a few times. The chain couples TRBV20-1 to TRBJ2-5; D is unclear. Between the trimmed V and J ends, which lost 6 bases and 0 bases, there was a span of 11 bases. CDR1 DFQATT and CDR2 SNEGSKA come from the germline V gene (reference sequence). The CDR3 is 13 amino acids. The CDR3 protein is CSAVAVNQETQYF. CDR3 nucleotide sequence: TGCAGTGCCGTAGCTGTGAACCAAGAGACCCAGTACTTC.

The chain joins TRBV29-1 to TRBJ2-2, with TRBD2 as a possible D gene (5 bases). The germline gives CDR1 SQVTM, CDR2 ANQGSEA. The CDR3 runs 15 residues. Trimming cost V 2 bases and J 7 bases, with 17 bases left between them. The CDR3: CSVERQGGVLGELFF. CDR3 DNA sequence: TGCAGCGTTGAAAGGCAAGGAGGCGTTCTCGGGGAGCTGTTTTTT.

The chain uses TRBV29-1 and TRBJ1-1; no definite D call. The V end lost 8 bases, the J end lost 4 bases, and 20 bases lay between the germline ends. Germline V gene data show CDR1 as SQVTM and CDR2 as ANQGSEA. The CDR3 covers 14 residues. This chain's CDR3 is CSSKDAPRGTEAFF. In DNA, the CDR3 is TGCAGCTCCAAAGACGCCCCCCGCGGCACTGAAGCTTTCTTT.

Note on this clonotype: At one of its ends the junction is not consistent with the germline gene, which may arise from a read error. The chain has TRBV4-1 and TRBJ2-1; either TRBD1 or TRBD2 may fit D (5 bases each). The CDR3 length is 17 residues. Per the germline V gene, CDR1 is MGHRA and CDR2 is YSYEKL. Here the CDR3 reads CANSQEGGHRSYNEQFF. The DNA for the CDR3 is TGCGCCAACAGCCAAGAAGGAGGACACCGGAGCTACAATGAGCAGTTCTTC.

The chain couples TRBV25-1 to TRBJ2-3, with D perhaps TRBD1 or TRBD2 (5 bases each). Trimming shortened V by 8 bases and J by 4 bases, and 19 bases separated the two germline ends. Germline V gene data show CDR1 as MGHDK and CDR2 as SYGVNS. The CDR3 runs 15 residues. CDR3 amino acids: CASGGVTGFPDTQYF. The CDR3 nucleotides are TGTGCCAGCGGGGGAGTAACGGGTTTCCCAGATACGCAGTATTTT.

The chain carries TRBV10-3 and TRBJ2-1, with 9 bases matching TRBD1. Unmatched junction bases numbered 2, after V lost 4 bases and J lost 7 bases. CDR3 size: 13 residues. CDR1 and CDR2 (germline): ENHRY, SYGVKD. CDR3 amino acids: CAISGTGENEQFF. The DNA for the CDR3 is TGTGCCATCAGTGGGACAGGGGAGAATGAGCAGTTCTTC.

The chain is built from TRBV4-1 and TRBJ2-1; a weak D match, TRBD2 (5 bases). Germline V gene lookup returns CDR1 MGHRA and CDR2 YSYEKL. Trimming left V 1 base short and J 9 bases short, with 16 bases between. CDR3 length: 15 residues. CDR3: CASSQVRAPEGEQFF. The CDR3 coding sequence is TGCGCCAGCAGCCAAGTACGGGCACCTGAGGGTGAGCAGTTCTTC.

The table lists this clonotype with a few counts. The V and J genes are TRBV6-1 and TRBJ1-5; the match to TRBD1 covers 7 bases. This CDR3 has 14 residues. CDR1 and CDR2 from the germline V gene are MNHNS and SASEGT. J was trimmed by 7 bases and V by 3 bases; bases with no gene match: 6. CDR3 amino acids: CASSDDRVGQPQHF. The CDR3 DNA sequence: TGTGCCAGCAGTGATGACAGGGTCGGCCAGCCCCAGCATTTT.

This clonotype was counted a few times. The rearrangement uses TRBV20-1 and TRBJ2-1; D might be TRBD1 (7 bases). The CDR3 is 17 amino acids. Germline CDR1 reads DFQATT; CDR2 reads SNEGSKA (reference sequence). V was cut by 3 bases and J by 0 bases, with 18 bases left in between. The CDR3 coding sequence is TGCAGTGCTAGCAAGCGGGCGGGACAGAGCTCCTACAATGAGCAGTTCTTC. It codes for CSASKRAGQSSYNEQFF.

The CDR3 DNA sequence: TGCAGCGTCCGGGGGCTGGGCTATGGCTACACCTTC. This translates into CSVRGLGYGYTF. This chain connects TRBV29-1 to TRBJ1-2, with a weak D call TRBD1 (6 bases). V was cut by 6 bases and J by 4 bases, with 12 bases left in between. This CDR3 is 12 amino acids long. The germline V gene has CDR1 SQVTM and CDR2 ANQGSEA. Complete variable domain (other parts from reference TRBV29-1 and TRBJ1-2): SAVISQKPSRDICQRGTSLTIQCQVDSQVTMMFWYRQQPGQSLTLIATANQGSEATYESGFVIDKFPISRPNLTFSTLTVSNMSPEDSSIYLCSVRGLGYGYTFGSGTRLTVV.

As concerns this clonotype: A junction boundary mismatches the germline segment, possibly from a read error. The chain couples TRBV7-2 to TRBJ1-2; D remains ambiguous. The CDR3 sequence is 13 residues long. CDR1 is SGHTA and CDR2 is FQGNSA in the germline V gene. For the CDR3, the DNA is TGTGCCTGCAGCGTCAGTGCTAACTATGGCTACACCTTC. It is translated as CACSVSANYGYTF.

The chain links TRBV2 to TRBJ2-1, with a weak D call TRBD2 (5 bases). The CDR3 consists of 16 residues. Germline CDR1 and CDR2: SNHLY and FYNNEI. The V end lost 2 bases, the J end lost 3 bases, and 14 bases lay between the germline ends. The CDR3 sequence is CASSERAGAGYNEQFF. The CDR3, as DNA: TGTGCCAGCAGTGAAAGGGCTGGCGCGGGCTACAATGAGCAGTTCTTC.

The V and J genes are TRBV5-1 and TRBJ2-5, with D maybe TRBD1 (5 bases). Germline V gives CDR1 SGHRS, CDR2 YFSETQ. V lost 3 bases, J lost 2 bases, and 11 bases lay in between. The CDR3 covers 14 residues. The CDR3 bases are TGCGCCAGCAGCTCCCAGGGCGATCAAGAGACCCAGTACTTC. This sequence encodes CASSSQGDQETQYF.

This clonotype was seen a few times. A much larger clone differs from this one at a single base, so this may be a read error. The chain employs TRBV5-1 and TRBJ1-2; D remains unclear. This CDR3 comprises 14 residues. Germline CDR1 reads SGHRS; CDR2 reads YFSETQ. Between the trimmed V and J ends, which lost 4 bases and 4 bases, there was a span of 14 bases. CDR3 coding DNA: TGCGCCAGCAGCGTGGAAGGGAGCGGCTATGGCTACACCTTC. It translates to CASSVEGSGYGYTF.